The following is a T cell receptor (beta chain) sequence with its context. The method was immunoSEQ multiplex PCR; TCRdb's version includes in-frame clones alone and lacks a portion of them. The data show nearly 110,000 clones, approximately 90% seen once. The sample belongs to a study of blood T cell repertoires in COVID-19. Germline V gives CDR1 SGHRS, CDR2 YFSETQ. V lost 4 bases, J lost 0 bases, and 11 bases lay in between. The CDR3 loop spans 16 amino acids. This receptor was obtained from a man aged 50-59 years with active or convalescent COVID-19. Sequencing used peripheral blood. This rearrangement joins TRBV5-1 to TRBJ1-6, with unresolved D. This chain's CDR3 is CASSDRGSSYNSPLHF. CDR3 DNA: TGCGCCAGCAGCGATCGAGGGAGCTCCTATAATTCACCCCTCCACTTT.